A selection of T cell receptor beta chains follows, all from one sample in a study of Ad26.COV2.S vaccination and SARS-CoV-2 variants. Sequencing used immunoSEQ multiplex PCR; TCRdb keeps in-frame clones, though not all of them. The table shows 350,000 to 450,000 clones, with 92% occurring only once. The input for sequencing was peripheral blood, taken in a trial of Ad26.COV2.S vaccine versus placebo. The receptor set was obtained from a person aged 18-60 years who received the Ad26.COV2.S COVID-19 vaccine or a placebo. The CDR3 runs from the conserved cysteine through the conserved F or W. A D gene is named only where the DNA matches it firmly. Clone size is stated in some rows and not others, as once, few, many or a class when expanded.

TRBD1	TRBJ1-6	once	TRBV3-1/TRBV3-2	TGTGCCAGCAGCCTGCCCCCCGGGACAGCCGAGTCTGATTCACCCCTCCACTTT	CASSLPPGTAESDSPLHF
TRBD1	TRBJ1-2	-	TRBV27	TGTGCCAGCAGCACGGACAGGGGGCCTGGCTACACCTTC	CASSTDRGPGYTF
-	TRBJ1-1	-	TRBV5-6	TGTGCCAGCAGCTTGTTTATCGGGAACACTGAAGCTTTCTTT	CASSLFIGNTEAFF
-	TRBJ1-2	-	TRBV28	TGTGCCAGCAGTTTTGGCTCGTCTCACTATGGCTACACCTTC	CASSFGSSHYGYTF
TRBD1	TRBJ2-6	-	TRBV19	TGTGCCAGTAGTTCGGACAGGGGGGTAACTGGGGCCAACGTCCTGACTTTC	CASSSDRGVTGANVLTF
TRBD1	TRBJ1-1	-	TRBV28	TGTGCCAGCAGTACTCAACCAGGGGGCACTGAAGCTTTCTTT	CASSTQPGGTEAFF
-	TRBJ2-1	-	TRBV28	TGTGCCAGCAGCCGCAGCAGGGGCCAGAGCTCCTACAATGAGCAGTTCTTC	CASSRSRGQSSYNEQFF
-	TRBJ1-1	-	TRBV6-6	TGTGCCAGCAAACGGAGTGAAGCTTTCTTT	CASKRSEAFF
-	TRBJ1-1	-	TRBV27	TGTGCCAGCAGTTTCCGGATCGGGGGTAACACTGAAGCTTTCTTT	CASSFRIGGNTEAFF
TRBD1	TRBJ1-1	-	TRBV19	TGTGCCAGTAGTACCCTCCCGGACAGGGGAGCTGAAGCTTTCTTT	CASSTLPDRGAEAFF
-	TRBJ2-2	-	TRBV9	TGTGCCAGCAGCGCACCCCTTAAGCGGACCGGGGAGCTGTTTTTT	CASSAPLKRTGELFF
TRBD2	TRBJ2-4	-	TRBV3-1/TRBV3-2	TGTGCCAGCAGCCAAGATCCCAGCGGGGGGGCTTTCAAAAACATTCAGTACTTC	CASSQDPSGGAFKNIQYF
-	TRBJ2-7	-	TRBV5-1	TGCGCCAGCAGCCTCCGGGTAAACGAGCAGTACTTC	CASSLRVNEQYF
-	TRBJ1-2	-	TRBV30	TGTGCCTGGAGAACCGGCAGCGCCTATGGCTACACCTTC	CAWRTGSAYGYTF
TRBD1	TRBJ2-7	-	TRBV5-1	TGCGCCAGCAGCCGGATGACAGGGGATCGGGGGGAGCAGTACTTC	CASSRMTGDRGEQYF
-	TRBJ1-6	-	TRBV10-3	TGTGCCATCAGTGAGGGGCCATATAATTCACCCCTCCACTTT	CAISEGPYNSPLHF
TRBD1	TRBJ2-2	-	TRBV28	TGTGCCAGCAGTAGGACAGGGATCCACACCGGGGAGCTGTTTTTT	CASSRTGIHTGELFF
-	TRBJ1-1	-	TRBV7-8	TGTGCCAGCAGCTCCGCTCGGGACACTGAAGCTTTCTTT	CASSSARDTEAFF
-	TRBJ2-7	-	TRBV2	TGTGCCAGCAGGGGTAGGGCCCTGGGGGAGCAGTACTTC	CASRGRALGEQYF
TRBD1	TRBJ1-2	-	TRBV15	TGTGCCACCAGCCTGGGAGGGGGCAGCTATGGCTACACCTTC	CATSLGGGSYGYTF
TRBD1	TRBJ2-5	-	TRBV5-1	TGCGCCAGCGCTCCCTGGCGCGCAGGGGGAGAGACCCAGTACTTC	CASAPWRAGGETQYF
TRBD2	TRBJ2-1	few	TRBV3-1/TRBV3-2	TGTGCCAGCAGCCAAGATTACCCGGGACTAGAGTATGAGCAGTTCTTC	CASSQDYPGLEYEQFF
-	TRBJ1-2	-	TRBV7-2	TGTGCCAGCAGCTTAGGCGGACAGCTCCTTTGGGGCTACACCTTC	CASSLGGQLLWGYTF
-	TRBJ2-3	-	TRBV25-1	TGTGCCAGCAGTGAATTTAGGCGGGCAGATACGCAGTATTTT	CASSEFRRADTQYF
-	TRBJ2-5	once	TRBV7-2	TGTGCCAGCAGCTTATTAAGGGACTCGCAAGAGACCCAGTACTTC	CASSLLRDSQETQYF
-	TRBJ2-5	-	TRBV28	TGTGCCAGCAAATCATGGGTGTACCAAGAGACCCAGTACTTC	CASKSWVYQETQYF